Included here is one TCR beta chain sequence, with context. Its antigen is still unknown. Measured with immunoSEQ multiplex PCR; TCRdb has only the in-frame clones, and not every one. The sample holds approximately 150,000 clones, 90% to 95% seen once. The sample is drawn from a study of T cell responses to AZD1222 COVID-19 vaccine. General study points: White British ancestry dominated among donors, who included more females, and clonal diversity was possibly underestimated. After two AZD1222 doses, spike-specific TCR breadth and depth rose versus day 0. Seropositive AZD1222 recipients at baseline numbered only five or six.

V lost 3 bases to trimming and J lost 2 bases, with 13 bases between them. Looked up from germline, CDR1 is LGHNT and CDR2 is FRNRAP. The CDR3 has 15 amino acids. The chain is built from TRBV12-5 and TRBJ1-1; a weak D match, TRBD1 (5 bases). This TCR derives from an adult in good health. This material consisted of peripheral blood, taken on day 0 of AZD1222 vaccination. CDR3 protein: CASGLGVSGNTEAFF. CDR3 sequence (DNA): TGTGCTAGTGGTTTAGGGGTTTCGGGAAACACTGAAGCTTTCTTT. The complete variable domain, with remaining parts taken from reference TRBV12-5 and TRBJ1-1, reads DARVTQTPRHKVTEMGQEVTMRCQPILGHNTVFWYRQTMMQGLELLAYFRNRAPLDDSGMPKDRFSAEMPDATLATLKIQPSEPRDSAVYFCASGLGVSGNTEAFFGQGTRLTVV.